The 18 T cell receptor beta chains in this list originate from one sample, sequenced in a study (TCRdb year 2016). The library was produced with RT-PCR. For sequencing, an Illumina MiSeq was employed. The public sequencing data were trimmed at Q25 with fastp and processed into clonotypes with MiXCR by TCRdb, which kept only in-frame beta chains. Duplicate CDR3 protein sequences are folded into a single record with the most common DNA and genes. Present in this sample are about 680,000 distinct CDR3 sequences, 14% of which were seen just once. The top ten constitute roughly 4% of the sample. Source material: memory CD4+ T cells from blood. These receptors were obtained from a female donor in good health, serving as a healthy control.

This clonotype was detected many times. The V call is TRBV15, the J call TRBJ2-3; possibly TRBD2 for D (5 bases). CDR1 and CDR2 from the germline V gene are LNHNV and YYDKDF (reference sequence). Trimming stripped 9 bases from V and 2 bases from J, with 12 bases between. The CDR3 sequence is 13 residues long. CDR3 DNA sequence: TGTGCCACTCGACGGAGGTCCACAGATACGCAGTATTTT. Translating it yields CATRRRSTDTQYF.

This chain connects TRBV24-1 to TRBJ2-3; 8 bases are a match to TRBD1. The CDR3 is made up of 16 amino acids. Germline V gives CDR1 KGHDR, CDR2 SFDVKD. After removal of 0 bases from V and 0 bases from J, the junction contained 1 base not matched to a gene. The CDR3 sequence is CATSDLGTGSTDTQYF. The CDR3 DNA sequence: TGTGCCACCAGTGATTTGGGGACAGGAAGCACAGATACGCAGTATTTT.

This sequence joins TRBV27 and TRBJ2-7; 11 bases fit TRBD2. Germline V lookup: CDR1 MNHEY, CDR2 SMNVEV (reference sequence). The V and J ends lost 2 bases and 7 bases, in that order; junction bases with no gene match: 4. The CDR3 runs 14 residues. CDR3 DNA sequence: TGTGCCAGCAGTTTACCTAGCGGGAGGACTGAGCAGTACTTC. Translating gives CASSLPSGRTEQYF.

The J gene is TRBJ2-7, the V gene TRBV2; a weak D match, TRBD1 (6 bases). CDR3 length equals 15 residues. Per the germline V gene, CDR1 is SNHLY and CDR2 is FYNNEI. V was shortened by 6 bases and J by 4 bases, with 19 bases between the two germline ends. CDR3 bases: TGTGCCAGCAGGAGATCACCGGGACAAGCATACGAGCAGTACTTC. This codes for CASRRSPGQAYEQYF.

The gene calls are TRBV12-3 or TRBV12-4 and TRBJ2-2; D is uncertain. The CDR3 loop spans 13 amino acids. The V end lost 3 bases, the J end lost 6 bases, and 8 bases lay between the germline ends. The CDR3 bases are TGTGCCAGCAGTTTCGGCGAACCCGGGGAGCTGTTTTTT. Translation gives CASSFGEPGELFF.

V is TRBV7-2 and J is TRBJ2-5; 12 bases line up with TRBD2. Looked up from germline, CDR1 is SGHTA and CDR2 is FQGNSA. V trimming: 8 bases; J trimming: 4 bases; junction bases outside the gene matches: 17. The CDR3 is 18 amino acids. CDR3 in DNA: TGTGCCAGCGGCCCGGCTAGCGGGAGGGGAACGCGGGGAGAGACCCAGTACTTC. As protein: CASGPASGRGTRGETQYF.

This clonotype occurred many times. The rearrangement joins TRBV29-1 to TRBJ1-1; D is undetermined. CDR3 length: 11 residues. The ends were cut back, 4 bases at V and 1 base at J, with 4 bases in the middle. Germline loops: CDR1 SQVTM, CDR2 ANQGSEA. CDR3: CSVVGNTEAFF. As DNA, the CDR3 is TGCAGCGTTGTGGGGAACACTGAAGCTTTCTTT.

This clonotype was seen only a few times. J is TRBJ2-2 and V is TRBV2; maybe TRBD2 (6 bases). This CDR3 has 15 residues. From germline, CDR1 is SNHLY and CDR2 FYNNEI. V was trimmed by 1 base and J by 4 bases, leaving 10 bases between them. The CDR3 sequence: CASSEVGSTTGELFF. For the CDR3, the DNA is TGTGCCAGCAGTGAAGTCGGGAGTACCACCGGGGAGCTGTTTTTT.

The chain joins TRBV28 to TRBJ2-4; 11 bases agree with TRBD1. The CDR3 runs 16 residues. CDR1 is MDHEN and CDR2 is SYDVKM in the germline V gene. Trimming cost V 6 bases and J 0 bases; bases outside gene matches: 4. Here the CDR3 reads CASRGQGVGAKNIQYF. The CDR3, as DNA: TGTGCCAGCAGGGGACAGGGGGTTGGAGCCAAAAACATTCAGTACTTC.

The chain employs TRBV20-1 and TRBJ2-3; 8 bases align to TRBD1. Losses at the gene ends were 6 bases for V and 0 bases for J; bases not matched to a gene: 2. The CDR3 is made up of 13 amino acids. Germline V lookup: CDR1 DFQATT, CDR2 SNEGSKA (reference sequence). The DNA for the CDR3 is TGCAGTGCCGGGACAGGTAGCACAGATACGCAGTATTTT. The encoded protein is CSAGTGSTDTQYF.

This clonotype was recorded many times. The CDR3: CASSRGLAGAGSDTQYF. The CDR3 DNA is TGCGCCAGCAGTCGCGGACTAGCGGGGGCGGGGTCAGATACGCAGTATTTT. This chain links TRBV5-1 with TRBJ2-3; 13 bases agree with TRBD2. Germline loops: CDR1 SGHRS, CDR2 YFSETQ. The CDR3 spans 17 residues. V shed 5 bases and J 4 bases; nucleotides not matched to a gene: 10.

This rearrangement joins TRBV5-1 to TRBJ1-5; D is unresolved. In germline, CDR1 is SGHRS, CDR2 YFSETQ. The CDR3 has 14 residues. V was clipped by 4 bases and J by 0 bases, with 8 bases between them. CDR3 in amino acids: CASSPEPSNQPQHF. CDR3 DNA sequence: TGCGCCAGCAGCCCCGAACCTAGCAATCAGCCCCAGCATTTT.

Many counts were recorded for this clonotype. The chain combines TRBV7-2 with TRBJ2-7; 9 nucleotides line up with TRBD1. V trimming: 6 bases; J trimming: 3 bases; junction bases outside the gene matches: 9. The V gene's germline CDR1 is SGHTA and CDR2 FQGNSA. The CDR3 length is 15 residues. CDR3 sequence: CASSQRGQGHYEQYF. The CDR3 coding sequence is TGTGCCAGCAGTCAACGAGGACAGGGGCACTACGAGCAGTACTTC.

In nucleotides, the CDR3 is TGTGCCACCAGCAGAGTACAGGGGAGCGATCAGCCCCAGCATTTT. Translation: CATSRVQGSDQPQHF. J is TRBJ1-5 and V is TRBV15, with 7 bases lining up with TRBD1. Trimming at V came to 1 base and at J to 5 bases, leaving 5 bases not matched to a gene. The CDR3 has 15 residues. Germline CDR1 LNHNV, CDR2 YYDKDF (reference sequence).

This clonotype was found a few times. V usage is TRBV14 and J usage is TRBJ1-1, with D possibly matching TRBD1 (5 bases). V was clipped by 3 bases and J by 5 bases, with 10 bases between them. Germline-derived CDR1 and CDR2 are SGHDN and FVKESK. CDR3 length: 13 amino acids. Here the CDR3 DNA reads TGTGCCAGCAGCCAGATGAGGGGAACTGAAGCTTTCTTT. Protein product: CASSQMRGTEAFF.

The V gene is TRBV27, the J gene TRBJ1-1, with unresolved D. Germline CDR1 reads MNHEY; CDR2 reads SMNVEV (reference sequence). V lost 2 bases to trimming and J lost 5 bases, with 9 bases between them. This CDR3 region has 13 residues. The CDR3 sequence is CASSLGLETEAFF. CDR3 bases: TGTGCCAGCAGTTTAGGATTGGAGACTGAAGCTTTCTTT.

The sample holds a few counts of this clonotype. CDR3 in amino acids: CSVAPRGGFTDTQYF. The CDR3 nucleotides read TGCAGCGTCGCCCCCCGTGGGGGGTTCACAGATACGCAGTATTTT. This sequence joins TRBV29-1 and TRBJ2-3, with a tentative D call TRBD2 (6 bases). CDR1 and CDR2 from the germline V gene are SQVTM and ANQGSEA. The CDR3 is made up of 15 amino acids. V was clipped by 6 bases and J by 2 bases, with 18 bases between them.

The V and J genes are TRBV7-8 and TRBJ1-5; 9 bases align to TRBD1. Trimming took 0 bases from V and 2 from J; bases not matched to a gene: 11. The CDR3 consists of 19 residues. Looked up from germline, CDR1 is SGHVS and CDR2 is FQNEAQ. CDR3 DNA: TGTGCCAGCAGCTTAGCGGGGACAGGGTGGAGGGTTGGCAATCAGCCCCAGCATTTT. This encodes CASSLAGTGWRVGNQPQHF. The full variable domain, completed using reference TRBV7-8 and TRBJ1-5, is GAGVSQSPRYKVAKRGQDVALRCDPISGHVSLFWYQQALGQGPEFLTYFQNEAQLDKSGLPSDRFFAERPEGSVSTLKIQRTQQEDSAVYLCASSLAGTGWRVGNQPQHFGDGTRLSIL.